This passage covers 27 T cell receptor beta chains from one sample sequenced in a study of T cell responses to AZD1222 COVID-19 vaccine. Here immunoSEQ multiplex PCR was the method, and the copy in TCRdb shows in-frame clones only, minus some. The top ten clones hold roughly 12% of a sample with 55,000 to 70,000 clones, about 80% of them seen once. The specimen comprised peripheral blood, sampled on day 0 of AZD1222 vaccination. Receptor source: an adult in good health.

The CDR3 DNA sequence: TGTGCCAGCAAGCTTAGTACGGGGCCAGGGGGCGTCTACGAGCAGTACTTC. Protein product: CASKLSTGPGGVYEQYF. The rearrangement links TRBV11-2 to TRBJ2-7; 8 bases map to TRBD1. In germline, CDR1 is SGHAT, CDR2 FQNNGV. This CDR3 has 17 amino acids. The V gene end was trimmed by 7 bases and the J gene end by 3 bases; junction bases not matched to a gene: 17.

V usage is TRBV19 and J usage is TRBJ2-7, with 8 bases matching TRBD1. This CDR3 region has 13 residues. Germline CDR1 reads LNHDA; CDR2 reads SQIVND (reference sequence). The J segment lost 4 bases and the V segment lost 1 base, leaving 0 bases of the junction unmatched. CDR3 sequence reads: CASSIGQGYEQYF. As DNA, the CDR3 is TGTGCCAGTAGTATAGGACAGGGGTACGAGCAGTACTTC.

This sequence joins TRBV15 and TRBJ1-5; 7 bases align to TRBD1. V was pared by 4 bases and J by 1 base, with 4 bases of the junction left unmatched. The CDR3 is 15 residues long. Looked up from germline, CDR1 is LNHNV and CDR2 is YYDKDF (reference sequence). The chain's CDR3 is CATSTGQLSNQPQHF. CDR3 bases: TGTGCCACCAGCACGGGACAGCTCAGCAATCAGCCCCAGCATTTT.

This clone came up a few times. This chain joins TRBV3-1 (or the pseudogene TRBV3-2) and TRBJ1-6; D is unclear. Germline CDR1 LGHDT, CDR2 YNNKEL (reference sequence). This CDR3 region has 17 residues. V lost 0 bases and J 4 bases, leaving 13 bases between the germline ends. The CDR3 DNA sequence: TGTGCCAGCAGCCAAGACCAGGCGCCAGATTATAATTCACCCCTCCACTTT. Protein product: CASSQDQAPDYNSPLHF.

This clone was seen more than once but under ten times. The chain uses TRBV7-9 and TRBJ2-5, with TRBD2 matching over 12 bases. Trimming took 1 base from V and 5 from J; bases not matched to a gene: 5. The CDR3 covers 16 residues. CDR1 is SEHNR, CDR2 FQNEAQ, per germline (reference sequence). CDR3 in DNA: TGTGCCAGCAGCTTAGGACTAGCGGGGGTTGCGGAGACCCAGTACTTC. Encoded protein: CASSLGLAGVAETQYF.

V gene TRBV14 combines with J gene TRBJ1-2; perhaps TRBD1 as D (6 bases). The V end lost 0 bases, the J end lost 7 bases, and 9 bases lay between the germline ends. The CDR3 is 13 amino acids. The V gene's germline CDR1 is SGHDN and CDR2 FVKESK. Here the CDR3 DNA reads TGTGCCAGCAGCCAAGAGCCAGGGGCTGGCTACACCTTC. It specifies CASSQEPGAGYTF.

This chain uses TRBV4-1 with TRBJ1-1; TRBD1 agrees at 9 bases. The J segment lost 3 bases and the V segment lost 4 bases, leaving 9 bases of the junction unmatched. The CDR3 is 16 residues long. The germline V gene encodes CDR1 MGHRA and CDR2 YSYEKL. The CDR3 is CASSPRTGAMDTEAFF. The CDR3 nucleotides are TGCGCCAGCAGCCCCCGGACAGGGGCTATGGACACTGAAGCTTTCTTT.

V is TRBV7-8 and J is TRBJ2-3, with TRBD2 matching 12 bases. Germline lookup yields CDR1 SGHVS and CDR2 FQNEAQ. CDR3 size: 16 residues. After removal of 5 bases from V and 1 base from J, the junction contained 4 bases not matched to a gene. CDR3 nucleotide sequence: TGTGCCAGCAGCATTAGGACTAGCGGGGGCACAGATACGCAGTATTTT. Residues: CASSIRTSGGTDTQYF.

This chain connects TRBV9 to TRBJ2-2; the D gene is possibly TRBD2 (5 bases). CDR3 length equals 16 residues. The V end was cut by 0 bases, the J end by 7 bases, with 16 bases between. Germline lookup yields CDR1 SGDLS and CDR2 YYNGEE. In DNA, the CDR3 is TGTGCCAGCAGCGTAGTTGAAGGTAGAGGGAACGGGGAGCTGTTTTTT. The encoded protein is CASSVVEGRGNGELFF.

The CDR3 DNA reads as TGTGCCAGCACCCATTACCCTCGGAATGAGCAGTTCTTC. Translated: CASTHYPRNEQFF. The chain couples TRBV6-5 to TRBJ2-1; D gene uncertain. CDR3 length equals 13 residues. Per germline, CDR1 MNHEY and CDR2 SVGAGI. The V end was cut by 7 bases, the J end by 7 bases, with 14 bases between.

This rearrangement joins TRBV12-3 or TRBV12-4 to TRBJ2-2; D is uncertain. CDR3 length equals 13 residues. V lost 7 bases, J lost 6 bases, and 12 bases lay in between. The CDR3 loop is CASTVIPPGELFF. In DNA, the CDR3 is TGTGCCAGCACCGTTATTCCCCCCGGGGAGCTGTTTTTT.

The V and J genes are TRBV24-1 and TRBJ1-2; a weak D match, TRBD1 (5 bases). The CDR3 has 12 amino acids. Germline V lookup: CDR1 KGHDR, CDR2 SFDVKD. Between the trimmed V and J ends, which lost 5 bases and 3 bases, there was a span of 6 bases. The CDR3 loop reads CATSGRDYGYTF. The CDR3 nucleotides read TGTGCCACCAGTGGCAGGGACTATGGCTACACCTTC.

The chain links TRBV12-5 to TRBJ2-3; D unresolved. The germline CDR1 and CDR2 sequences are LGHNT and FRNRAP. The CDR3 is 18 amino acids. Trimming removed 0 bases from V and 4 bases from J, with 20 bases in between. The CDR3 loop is CASGLVGTGTSTADTQYF. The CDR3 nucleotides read TGTGCTAGTGGTTTGGTGGGAACGGGTACGAGCACAGCAGATACGCAGTATTTT. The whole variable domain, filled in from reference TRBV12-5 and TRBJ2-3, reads DARVTQTPRHKVTEMGQEVTMRCQPILGHNTVFWYRQTMMQGLELLAYFRNRAPLDDSGMPKDRFSAEMPDATLATLKIQPSEPRDSAVYFCASGLVGTGTSTADTQYFGPGTRLTVL.

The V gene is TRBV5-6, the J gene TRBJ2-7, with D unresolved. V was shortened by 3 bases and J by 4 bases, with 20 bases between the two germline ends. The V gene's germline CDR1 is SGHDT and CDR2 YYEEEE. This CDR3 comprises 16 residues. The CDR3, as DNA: TGTGCCAGCAGCTCGTCAAGGTCCGCGCGGCCATACGAGCAGTACTTC. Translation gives CASSSSRSARPYEQYF.

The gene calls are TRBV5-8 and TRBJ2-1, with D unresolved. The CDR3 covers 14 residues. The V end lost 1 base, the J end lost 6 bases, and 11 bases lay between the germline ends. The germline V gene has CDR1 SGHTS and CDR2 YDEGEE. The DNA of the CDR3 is TGTGCCAGCAGCTTGAGGCGGCCCCCCAATGAGCAGTTCTTC. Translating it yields CASSLRRPPNEQFF.

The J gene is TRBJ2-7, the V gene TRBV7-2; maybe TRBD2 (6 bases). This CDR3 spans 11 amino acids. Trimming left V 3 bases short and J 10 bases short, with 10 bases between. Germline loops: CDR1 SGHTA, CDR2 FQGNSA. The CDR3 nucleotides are TGTGCCAGCAGCTTCCAGCGGGTCCAGTACTTC. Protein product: CASSFQRVQYF. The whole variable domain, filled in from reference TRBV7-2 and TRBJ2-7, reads GAGVSQSPSNKVTEKGKDVELRCDPISGHTALYWYRQSLGQGLEFLIYFQGNSAPDKSGLPSDRFSAERTGGSVSTLTIQRTQQEDSAVYLCASSFQRVQYFGPGTRLTVT.

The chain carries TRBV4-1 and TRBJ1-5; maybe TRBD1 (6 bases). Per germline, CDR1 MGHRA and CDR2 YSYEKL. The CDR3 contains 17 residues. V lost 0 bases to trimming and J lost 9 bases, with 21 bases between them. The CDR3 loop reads CASSQESVGGAYRPQHF. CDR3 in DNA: TGCGCCAGCAGCCAAGAAAGCGTCGGGGGGGCTTATAGGCCCCAGCATTTT.

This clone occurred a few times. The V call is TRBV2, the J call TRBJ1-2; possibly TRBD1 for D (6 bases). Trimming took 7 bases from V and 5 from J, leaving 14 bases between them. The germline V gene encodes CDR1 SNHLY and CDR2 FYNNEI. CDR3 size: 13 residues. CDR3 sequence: CASKSDSTYGYTF. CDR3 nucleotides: TGTGCCAGCAAATCGGACAGTACATATGGCTACACCTTC.

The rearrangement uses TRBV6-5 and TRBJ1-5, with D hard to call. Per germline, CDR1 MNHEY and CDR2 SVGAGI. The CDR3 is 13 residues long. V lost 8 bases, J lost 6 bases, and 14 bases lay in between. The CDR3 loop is CASVGIRVQPQHF. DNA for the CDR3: TGTGCCAGCGTGGGGATTAGAGTTCAGCCCCAGCATTTT.

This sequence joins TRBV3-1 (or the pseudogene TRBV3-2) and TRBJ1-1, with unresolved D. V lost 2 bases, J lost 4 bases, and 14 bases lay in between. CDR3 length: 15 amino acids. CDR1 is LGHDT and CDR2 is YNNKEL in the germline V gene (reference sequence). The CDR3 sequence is CASSQRPALGTEAFF. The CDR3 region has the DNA TGTGCCAGCAGCCAACGGCCCGCTTTGGGCACTGAAGCTTTCTTT.

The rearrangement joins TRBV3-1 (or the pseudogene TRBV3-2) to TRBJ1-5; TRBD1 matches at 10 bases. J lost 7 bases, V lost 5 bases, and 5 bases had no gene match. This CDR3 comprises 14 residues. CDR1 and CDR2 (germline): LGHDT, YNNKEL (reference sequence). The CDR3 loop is CASSSGTGEQPQHF. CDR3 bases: TGTGCCAGCAGCTCCGGGACAGGGGAGCAGCCCCAGCATTTT.

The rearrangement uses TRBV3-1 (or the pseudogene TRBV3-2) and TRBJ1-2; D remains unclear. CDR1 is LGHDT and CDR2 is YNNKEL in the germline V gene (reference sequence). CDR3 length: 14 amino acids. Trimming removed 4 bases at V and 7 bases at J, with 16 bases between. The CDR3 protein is CASSPFPAGGGYTF. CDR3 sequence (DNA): TGTGCCAGCAGCCCCTTCCCGGCAGGAGGTGGCTACACCTTC.

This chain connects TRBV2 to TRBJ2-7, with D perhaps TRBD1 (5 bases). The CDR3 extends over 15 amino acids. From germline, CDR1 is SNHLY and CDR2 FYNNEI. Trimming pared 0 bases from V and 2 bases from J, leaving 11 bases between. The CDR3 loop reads CASSEAGAVTYEQYF. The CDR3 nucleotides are TGTGCCAGCAGTGAAGCAGGGGCGGTTACCTACGAGCAGTACTTC.

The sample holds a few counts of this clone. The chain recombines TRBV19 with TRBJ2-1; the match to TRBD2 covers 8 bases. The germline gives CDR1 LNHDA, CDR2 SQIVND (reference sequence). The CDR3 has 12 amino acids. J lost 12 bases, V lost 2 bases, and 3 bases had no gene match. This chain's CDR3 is CASSIQGTRQFF. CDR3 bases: TGTGCCAGTAGTATACAGGGGACTAGGCAGTTCTTC.

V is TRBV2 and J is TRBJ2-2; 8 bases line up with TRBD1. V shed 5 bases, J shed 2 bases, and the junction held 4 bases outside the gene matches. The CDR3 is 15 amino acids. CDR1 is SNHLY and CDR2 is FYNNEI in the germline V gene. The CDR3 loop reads CASSSDRVNTGELFF. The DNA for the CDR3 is TGTGCCAGCAGTTCGGACAGGGTTAACACCGGGGAGCTGTTTTTT. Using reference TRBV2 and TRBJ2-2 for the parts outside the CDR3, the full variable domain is EPEVTQTPSHQVTQMGQEVILRCVPISNHLYFYWYRQILGQKVEFLVSFYNNEISEKSEIFDDQFSVERPDGSNFTLKIRSTKLEDSAMYFCASSSDRVNTGELFFGEGSRLTVL.

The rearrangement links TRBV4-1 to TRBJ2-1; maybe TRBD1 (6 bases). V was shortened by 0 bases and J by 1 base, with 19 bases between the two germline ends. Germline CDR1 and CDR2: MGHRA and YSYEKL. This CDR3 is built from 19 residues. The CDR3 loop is CASSQDPGTPHGSYNEQFF. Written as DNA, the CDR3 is TGCGCCAGCAGCCAAGACCCAGGGACACCCCATGGATCCTACAATGAGCAGTTCTTC.

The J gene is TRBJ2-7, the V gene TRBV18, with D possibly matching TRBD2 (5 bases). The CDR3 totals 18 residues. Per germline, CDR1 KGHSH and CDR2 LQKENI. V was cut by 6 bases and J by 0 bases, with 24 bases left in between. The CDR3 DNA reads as TGTGCCAGCTCGGCCGGGTCTAATCGAGGGTTAAGCTCCTACGAGCAGTACTTC. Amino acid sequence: CASSAGSNRGLSSYEQYF.